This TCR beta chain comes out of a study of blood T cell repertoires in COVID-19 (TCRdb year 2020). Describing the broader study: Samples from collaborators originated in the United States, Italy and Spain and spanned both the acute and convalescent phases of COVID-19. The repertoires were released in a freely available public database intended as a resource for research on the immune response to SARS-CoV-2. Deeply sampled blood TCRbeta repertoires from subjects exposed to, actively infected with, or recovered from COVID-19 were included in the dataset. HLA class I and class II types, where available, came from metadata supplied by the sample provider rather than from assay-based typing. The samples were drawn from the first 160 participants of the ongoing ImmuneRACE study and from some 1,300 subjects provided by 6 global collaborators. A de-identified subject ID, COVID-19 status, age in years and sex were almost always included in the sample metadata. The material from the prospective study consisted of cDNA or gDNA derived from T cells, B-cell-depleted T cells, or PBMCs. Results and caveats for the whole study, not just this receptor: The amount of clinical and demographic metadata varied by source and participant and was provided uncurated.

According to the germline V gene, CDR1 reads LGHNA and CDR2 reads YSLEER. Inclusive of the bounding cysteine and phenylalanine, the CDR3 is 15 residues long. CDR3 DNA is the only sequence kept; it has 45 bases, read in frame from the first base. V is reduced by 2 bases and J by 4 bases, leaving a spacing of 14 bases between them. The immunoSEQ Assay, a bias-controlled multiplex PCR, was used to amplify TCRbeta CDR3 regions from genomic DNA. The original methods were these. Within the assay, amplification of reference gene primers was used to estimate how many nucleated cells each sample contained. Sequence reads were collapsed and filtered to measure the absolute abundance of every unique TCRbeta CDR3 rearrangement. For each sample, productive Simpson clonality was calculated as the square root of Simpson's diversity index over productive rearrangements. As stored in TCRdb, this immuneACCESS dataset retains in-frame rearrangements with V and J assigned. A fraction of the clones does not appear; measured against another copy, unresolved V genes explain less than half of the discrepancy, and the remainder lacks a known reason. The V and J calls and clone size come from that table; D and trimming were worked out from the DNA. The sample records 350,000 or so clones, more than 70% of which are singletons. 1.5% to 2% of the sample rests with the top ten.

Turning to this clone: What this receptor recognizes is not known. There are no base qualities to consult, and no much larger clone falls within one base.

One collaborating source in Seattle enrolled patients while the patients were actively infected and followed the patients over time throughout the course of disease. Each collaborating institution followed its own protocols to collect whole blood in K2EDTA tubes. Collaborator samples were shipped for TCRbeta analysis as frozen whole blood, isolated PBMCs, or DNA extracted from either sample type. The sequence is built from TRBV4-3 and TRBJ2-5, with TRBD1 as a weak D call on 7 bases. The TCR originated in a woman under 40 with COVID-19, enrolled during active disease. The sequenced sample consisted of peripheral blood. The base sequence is TGCGCCAGCAGCCAACAGGAGGGGGCCGCAGAGACCCAGTACTTC. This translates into CASSQQEGAAETQYF.